The 19 T cell receptor beta chains in this list originate from one sample, sequenced in a study of blood T cell repertoires in COVID-19. Sequencing was performed with immunoSEQ multiplex PCR; in TCRdb, only in-frame clones are kept and a portion is missing. Among approximately 220,000 clones listed, approximately 83% were seen once. Sample: peripheral blood. These receptors originate from a woman aged 60-75 years with acute or convalescent COVID-19.

The DNA of the CDR3 is TGTGCCAGCAGCTCGGGACTAGCGGGGAGTGAGCAGTTCTTC. As protein: CASSSGLAGSEQFF. The V gene is TRBV7-3, the J gene TRBJ2-1; TRBD2 matches 13 bases. This CDR3 spans 14 amino acids. V shed 4 bases and J 9 bases; nucleotides not matched to a gene: 3. Germline values: CDR1 SGHTA, CDR2 FQGTGA.

V is TRBV5-1 and J is TRBJ2-1; D is perhaps TRBD1 (6 bases). The ends were cut back, 0 bases at V and 15 bases at J, with 13 bases in the middle. The CDR3 contains 12 residues. Germline V gene data show CDR1 as SGHRS and CDR2 as YFSETQ. The CDR3 region has the DNA TGCGCCAGCAGCTTGGGGGACACCGCGGTGTTCTTC. Its protein product is CASSLGDTAVFF. Full variable domain (rest looked up from reference TRBV5-1 and TRBJ2-1): KAGVTQTPRYLIKTRGQQVTLSCSPISGHRSVSWYQQTPGQGLQFLFEYFSETQRNKGNFPGRFSGRQFSNSRSEMNVSTLELGDSALYLCASSLGDTAVFFGPGTRLTVL.

This clone appeared a few times. The rearrangement uses TRBV6-1 and TRBJ1-5; D uncertain. The CDR3 spans 16 residues. Germline loops: CDR1 MNHNS, CDR2 SASEGT. Trimming removed 7 bases from V and 0 bases from J, with 16 bases in between. This CDR3 is CASTDPPRGSNQPQHF. The CDR3 bases are TGTGCCAGCACTGACCCTCCCAGAGGTAGCAATCAGCCCCAGCATTTT.

The sample holds one count of this clone. This rearrangement joins TRBV2 to TRBJ2-3; the match to TRBD2 covers 10 bases. Germline lookup yields CDR1 SNHLY and CDR2 FYNNEI. The length of the CDR3 is 15 residues. V shed 5 bases, J shed 2 bases, and the junction held 4 bases outside the gene matches. The CDR3 DNA sequence: TGTGCCAGCAGTCGTACTAGCGGGATCACAGATACGCAGTATTTT. It is translated as CASSRTSGITDTQYF.

The genes are TRBV2 and TRBJ1-4; 8 bases are shared with TRBD1. The CDR3 covers 11 residues. Germline trimming cut 2 bases from V and 14 bases from J; bases unmatched to any gene: 1. Germline V CDR1 and CDR2: SNHLY, FYNNEI. The CDR3: CASSERDRLFF. The CDR3 DNA reads TGTGCCAGCAGTGAACGGGACAGGCTGTTTTTT.

The chain links TRBV6-6 to TRBJ2-7; D may be TRBD1 (6 bases). Germline assignment: CDR1 MNHNY and CDR2 SVGAGI (reference sequence). Trimming shortened V by 6 bases and J by 6 bases, and 24 bases separated the two germline ends. This CDR3 comprises 16 residues. CDR3 region: CASREPGQSGRTEQYF. In DNA, the CDR3 is TGTGCCAGCAGAGAACCAGGACAGTCTGGGCGAACCGAGCAGTACTTC.

This chain uses TRBV28 with TRBJ1-5; TRBD1 agrees at 7 bases. Per germline, CDR1 MDHEN and CDR2 SYDVKM. Losses at the gene ends were 5 bases for V and 4 bases for J; bases not matched to a gene: 2. This CDR3 spans 13 amino acids. CDR3: CASSQGGNQPQHF. CDR3 bases: TGTGCCAGCAGTCAGGGGGGAAATCAGCCCCAGCATTTT.

The chain combines TRBV7-2 with TRBJ2-7, with D unresolved. The V and J ends lost 6 bases and 2 bases respectively, with 14 bases between them. The germline V gene has CDR1 SGHTA and CDR2 FQGNSA. The CDR3 loop spans 14 amino acids. The CDR3 loop is CASSPSVEAYEQYF. Here the CDR3 DNA reads TGTGCCAGCAGTCCCAGTGTCGAAGCCTACGAGCAGTACTTC.

In its sample, this clone was seen once. The chain links TRBV5-1 to TRBJ1-2; 10 nucleotides align to TRBD1. Germline lookup yields CDR1 SGHRS and CDR2 YFSETQ. The CDR3 contains 16 residues. The J segment lost 7 bases and the V segment lost 0 bases, leaving 9 bases of the junction unmatched. This CDR3 is CASSLGDRGFVGGYTF. In DNA, the CDR3 is TGCGCCAGCAGCTTGGGGGACAGGGGTTTCGTAGGTGGCTACACCTTC.

J is TRBJ2-3 and V is TRBV9; weak D call: TRBD2 (5 bases). This CDR3 has 12 residues. The V end lost 4 bases, the J end lost 5 bases, and 8 bases lay between the germline ends. The V gene's germline CDR1 is SGDLS and CDR2 YYNGEE. Here the CDR3 DNA reads TGTGCCAGCAGCTCCGGGGTAGATACGCAGTATTTT. It translates to CASSSGVDTQYF.

The chain is built from TRBV20-1 and TRBJ2-1; TRBD2 matches 9 bases. This CDR3 comprises 11 residues. CDR1 and CDR2 from the germline V gene are DFQATT and SNEGSKA (reference sequence). Trimming cost V 5 bases and J 15 bases; bases outside gene matches: 8. CDR3 coding DNA: TGCAGTGCTGAGTCCGGGACTAGCTCGTTCTTC. It is translated as CSAESGTSSFF.

The chain carries TRBV6-5 and TRBJ1-2; 8 nucleotides match TRBD1. Per the germline V gene, CDR1 is MNHEY and CDR2 is SVGAGI. Unmatched junction bases numbered 15, after V lost 9 bases and J lost 6 bases. The CDR3 has 15 residues. CDR3 in amino acids: CASHQPGGAGDGYTF. The CDR3 DNA reads as TGTGCCAGTCACCAGCCAGGGGGCGCAGGTGATGGCTACACCTTC.

CDR3 sequence reads: CASSSPDRTHEYF. Here the CDR3 DNA reads TGTGCCAGCAGCTCTCCGGACAGGACTCATGAGTACTTC. V usage is TRBV5-4 and J usage is TRBJ2-7; TRBD1 agrees at 7 bases. V gave up 3 bases and J gave up 11 bases; unmatched junction bases: 11. CDR1 is SGHNT and CDR2 is YYREEE in the germline V gene (reference sequence). The CDR3 contains 13 residues.

The V call is TRBV3-1 (or the pseudogene TRBV3-2), the J call TRBJ1-3; maybe TRBD1 (5 bases). The CDR3 loop spans 15 amino acids. Trimming shortened V by 4 bases and J by 1 base, and 11 bases separated the two germline ends. Germline CDR1 reads LGHDT; CDR2 reads YNNKEL (reference sequence). In DNA form, the CDR3 reads TGTGCCAGCAGCCTCAGGGTTCCGTCTGGAAACACCATATATTTT. Translating it yields CASSLRVPSGNTIYF.

V gene TRBV6-5 combines with J gene TRBJ2-5; 9 bases align to TRBD1. CDR3 length: 11 residues. Germline V gives CDR1 MNHEY, CDR2 SVGAGI. The V and J ends lost 5 bases and 12 bases, in that order; junction bases with no gene match: 4. The CDR3 sequence: CASSRDRVKYF. DNA of the CDR3: TGTGCCAGCAGTCGGGACAGGGTCAAGTACTTC.

The chain recombines TRBV18 with TRBJ1-4; TRBD1 is a possible D gene (6 bases). With 3 bases removed from V and 7 bases from J, the gap between germline ends came to 9 bases. This CDR3 comprises 13 residues. Looked up from germline, CDR1 is KGHSH and CDR2 is LQKENI. The chain's CDR3 is CASSPRGGEKLFF. Here the CDR3 DNA reads TGTGCCAGCTCACCTAGAGGGGGTGAAAAACTGTTTTTT.

The V and J genes are TRBV2 and TRBJ2-1; D possibly corresponds to TRBD2 (5 bases). The CDR3 has 16 amino acids. V was cut by 1 base and J by 3 bases, with 13 bases left in between. Germline assignment: CDR1 SNHLY and CDR2 FYNNEI. Here the CDR3 reads CASSEGRGKLYNEQFF. The CDR3 DNA reads TGTGCCAGCAGTGAAGGTAGAGGGAAACTCTACAATGAGCAGTTCTTC.

The chain links TRBV11-2 to TRBJ1-3; tentatively, D is TRBD1 (5 bases). The CDR3 sequence is 14 residues long. The germline V gene has CDR1 SGHAT and CDR2 FQNNGV. The ends were cut back, 3 bases at V and 4 bases at J, with 10 bases in the middle. CDR3 coding DNA: TGTGCCAGCAGCTTTTCAGGGTCGGGAAACACCATATATTTT. This encodes CASSFSGSGNTIYF.

This clone was counted at least ten times. This CDR3 is also generated by other DNA sequences in the sample. In DNA, the CDR3 is TGTGCCAGTAGTCCACAGACAGGGAACACTGAAGCTTTCTTT. It specifies CASSPQTGNTEAFF. This chain uses TRBV19 with TRBJ1-1, with D maybe TRBD1 (6 bases). This CDR3 has 14 amino acids. V dropped 5 bases and J dropped 1 base, with 11 bases sitting between them. Germline-derived CDR1 and CDR2 are LNHDA and SQIVND (reference sequence).